This TCR beta chain was identified during a study of blood T cells in healthy people across ages. Turning to the study itself: Template switching captured about one barcoded beta molecule per two T cells.

Worth noting for this clonotype: The antigen is not known.

A sample-barcoded 5' primer and a J-beta primer mix were used in a second PCR of roughly 7 to 11 cycles. In TCRdb, the 5' RACE reads were re-called with MiXCR into one record per CDR3 protein. Among some 750,000 distinct CDR3 sequences listed, 22% were seen once. Study outcomes and limitations: The diversity estimates, figures obtained from one million T cells, were considered underestimates.

The sequenced sample consisted of blood. This receptor was taken from a man aged 70-80 years in good health.

Here the CDR3 DNA reads TGTGCCACCAGTGATGAACTAGCGGGGGGGCCAGAGACCCAGTACTTC. This encodes CATSDELAGGPETQYF. The chain recombines TRBV24-1 with TRBJ2-5, with 13 bases lining up with TRBD2. Germline loops: CDR1 KGHDR, CDR2 SFDVKD. The CDR3 runs to 16 residues. Germline trimming cut 3 bases from V and 4 bases from J; bases unmatched to any gene: 4.